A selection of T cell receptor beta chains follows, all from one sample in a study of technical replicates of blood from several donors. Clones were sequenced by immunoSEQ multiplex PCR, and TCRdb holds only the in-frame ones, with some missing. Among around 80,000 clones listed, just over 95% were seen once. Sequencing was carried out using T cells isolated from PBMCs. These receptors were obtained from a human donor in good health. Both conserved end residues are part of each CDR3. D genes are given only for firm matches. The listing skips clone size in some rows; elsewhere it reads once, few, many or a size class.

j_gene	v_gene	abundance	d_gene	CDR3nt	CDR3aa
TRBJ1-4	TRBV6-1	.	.	TGTGCCAGCAGTGAAGCTGGGAGTGAAAAACTGTTTTTT	CASSEAGSEKLFF
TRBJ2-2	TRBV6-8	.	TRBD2	TGTGCCAGCAGTGACTTAGGACTAGCGGGAGTCACCGGGGAGCTGTTTTTT	CASSDLGLAGVTGELFF
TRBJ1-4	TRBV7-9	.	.	TGTGCCAGCAGCCCCAGACAGACTAATGAAAAACTGTTTTTT	CASSPRQTNEKLFF
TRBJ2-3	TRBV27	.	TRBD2	TGTGCCAGCAACTGGCGGGAGCGGGGAGGGACAGATACGCAGTATTTT	CASNWRERGGTDTQYF
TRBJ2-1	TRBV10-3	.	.	TGTGCCATCGGGAGTTTCAATGAGCAGTTCTTC	CAIGSFNEQFF
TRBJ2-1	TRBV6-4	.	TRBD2	TGTGCCAGCAATCGCGGACTAGGTGGCGATGAGCAGTTCTTC	CASNRGLGGDEQFF
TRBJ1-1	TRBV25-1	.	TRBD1	TGTGCCAGCAGTGAGGTGGCAGGGGGCACTGAAGCTTTCTTT	CASSEVAGGTEAFF
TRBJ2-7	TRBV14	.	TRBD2	TGTGCCAGCAGCCGGGAGGGCGGCGAGCAGTACTTC	CASSREGGEQYF
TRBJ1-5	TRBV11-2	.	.	TGTGCCAGCAGCTTAGATCTAACTTTTAATCAGCCCCAGCATTTT	CASSLDLTFNQPQHF
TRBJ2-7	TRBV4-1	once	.	TGCGCCAGCAGCCCGTTACTGACAGCCTACGAGCAGTACTTC	CASSPLLTAYEQYF
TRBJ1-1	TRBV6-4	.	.	TGTGCCAGCAGTGAAATTATGAACACTGAAGCTTTCTTT	CASSEIMNTEAFF
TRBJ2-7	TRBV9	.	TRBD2	TGTGCCAGCAGCGTAGGGATGACTAGCGGGGTCTACGAGCAGTACTTC	CASSVGMTSGVYEQYF
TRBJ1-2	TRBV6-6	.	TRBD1	TGTGCCAGCAGTTCAAGACAGGGGGCTGACTATGGCTACACCTTC	CASSSRQGADYGYTF
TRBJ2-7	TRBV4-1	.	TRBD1	TGCGCCAGCAGCCAAGAGGTGACAGGGGGAATCTACGAGCAGTACTTC	CASSQEVTGGIYEQYF
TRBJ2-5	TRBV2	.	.	TGTGCCAGCAGACAATCGTTGGAGACCCAGTACTTC	CASRQSLETQYF
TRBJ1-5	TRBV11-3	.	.	TGTGCCAGCAGCTTAGCGGTTGGTCAGCCCCAGCATTTT	CASSLAVGQPQHF
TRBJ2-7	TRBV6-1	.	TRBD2	TGTGCCAGCAGTACTAGCGGGAGCATCGTGCAGTACTTC	CASSTSGSIVQYF
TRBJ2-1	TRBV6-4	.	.	TGTGCCAGCAGTGACGAGGGCAATGAGCAGTTCTTC	CASSDEGNEQFF
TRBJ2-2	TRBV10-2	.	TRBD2	TGCGCCAGCAGTGAGTCCAGCGGGAGGGCCGCCGGGGAGCTGTTTTTT	CASSESSGRAAGELFF
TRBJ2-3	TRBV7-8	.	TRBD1	TGTGCCAGCAGCGTCAGGGGGTTCACAGATACGCAGTATTTT	CASSVRGFTDTQYF
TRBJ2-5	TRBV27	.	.	TGTGCCAGCAGTTTATTTTCAGAAGAGACCCAGTACTTC	CASSLFSEETQYF
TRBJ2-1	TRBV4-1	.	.	TGCGCCAGCAGCCAAGCGGTGCTCCATCCTATTAATGAGCAGTTCTTC	CASSQAVLHPINEQFF
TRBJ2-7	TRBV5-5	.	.	TGTGCCAGCAGCTTGGCAGGCTCACGGTACGAGCAGTACTTC	CASSLAGSRYEQYF
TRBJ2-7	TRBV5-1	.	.	TGCGCCAGCAATTGGGAAACAGGTGGCTACGAGCAGTACTTC	CASNWETGGYEQYF
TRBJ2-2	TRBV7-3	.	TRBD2	TGTGCCAGCAGCCGACTAGCGGGAGCCGGGGAGCTGTTTTTT	CASSRLAGAGELFF
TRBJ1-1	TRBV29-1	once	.	TGCAGCGTAGAAAACGGTGCGGACACTGAAGCTTTCTTT	CSVENGADTEAFF
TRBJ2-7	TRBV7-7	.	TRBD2	TGTGCCAGCAGCCCGGACCCACTAGCGGGAGGTTCATACGAGCAGTACTTC	CASSPDPLAGGSYEQYF
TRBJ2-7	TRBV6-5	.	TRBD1	TGTGCCAGCAGCCGGACAGGGATCTACGAGCAGTACTTC	CASSRTGIYEQYF
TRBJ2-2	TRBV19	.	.	TGTGCCAGTAGTATAACGGGGGGGGAGCTGTTTTTT	CASSITGGELFF
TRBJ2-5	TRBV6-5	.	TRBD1	TGTGCCAGCAGTTACGTTCAACAGGGGGGCGAGACCCAGTACTTC	CASSYVQQGGETQYF
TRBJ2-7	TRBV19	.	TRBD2	TGTGCCAGTAGGCCGACTAGCGGTAAACCCTACGAGCAGTACTTC	CASRPTSGKPYEQYF
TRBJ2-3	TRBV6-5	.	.	TGTGCCAGCAAAGACAGCCTCCTGGATACGCAGTATTTT	CASKDSLLDTQYF
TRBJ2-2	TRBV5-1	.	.	TGCGCCAGCAGCAGGGGGGGCACCGGGGAGCTGTTTTTT	CASSRGGTGELFF
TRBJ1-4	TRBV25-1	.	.	TGTGCCAGCCATCGGCGGGGGGAAAAACTGTTTTTT	CASHRRGEKLFF
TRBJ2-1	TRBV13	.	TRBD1	TGTGCCAGCGCTGGGACAGGGAAGCTAAGGAATGAGCAGTTCTTC	CASAGTGKLRNEQFF
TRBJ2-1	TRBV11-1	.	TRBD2	TGTGCCAGCAGCTTACAAGGGACTAGGGGATTTATTGAGCAGTTCTTC	CASSLQGTRGFIEQFF
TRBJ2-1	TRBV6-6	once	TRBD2	TGTGCCAGCATCCATAGGGCTAGCGGGAGGAATGAGCAGTTCTTC	CASIHRASGRNEQFF
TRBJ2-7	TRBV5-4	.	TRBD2	TGTGCCAGCAGCCCGCGGACTAGCGGGCCTTACGAGCAGTACTTC	CASSPRTSGPYEQYF
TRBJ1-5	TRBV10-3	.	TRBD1	TGTGCCATCACCGATGGGGACAGCCAGCCCCAGCATTTT	CAITDGDSQPQHF
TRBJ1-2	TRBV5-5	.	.	TGTGCCAGCAGCGGCTGGGGACTGGGCTATGGCTACACCTTC	CASSGWGLGYGYTF
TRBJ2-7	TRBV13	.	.	TGTGCCAGCAGCTTAGGCAGGGGAACCTACGAGCAGTACTTC	CASSLGRGTYEQYF